This T cell receptor (beta chain) was identified in a study of Ad26.COV2.S vaccination and SARS-CoV-2 variants. In the study overall: The donor belonged to the COV1001 Ad26.COV2.S trial arm. Doses of Ad26.COV2.S were injected into muscle once or twice, 56 days apart.

The CDR3 loop spans 16 amino acids. Trimming took 4 bases from V and 5 from J; bases not matched to a gene: 9. Germline loops: CDR1 MNHEY, CDR2 SVGEGT. General observations from the study: Vaccine and placebo recipients had similar non-spike TCR breadth.

The treatment was: about 20 received Ad26.COV2.S at low or high dose, single or two shots; five or six received placebo; per-sample allocation not given. Each sample was drawn 63 days after the first injection (of vaccine or placebo). For this clone: Its antigen is undetermined.

The protocol was immunoSEQ multiplex PCR, while the TCRdb copy is restricted to in-frame clones and leaves out a portion. The sample lists hundreds of thousands of clones, around 92% occurring once. The sequencing here drew on peripheral blood, taken in a trial of Ad26.COV2.S vaccine versus placebo. The rearrangement uses TRBV6-2 or TRBV6-3 and TRBJ2-3, with TRBD2 matching 10 bases. This TCR came from a person aged 18-60 years who received the Ad26.COV2.S COVID-19 vaccine or a placebo. The CDR3 loop reads CASSFILAGGLDTQYF. The CDR3 DNA reads TGTGCCAGCAGTTTCATCTTAGCGGGGGGATTAGATACGCAGTATTTT.